Given below is one T cell receptor (beta chain) in context. This record belongs to a study of T cells in localized non-small cell lung cancer. CDR1 and CDR2 from the germline V gene are SGHNT and YYREEE (reference sequence). This CDR3 region has 15 residues. V was pared by 1 base and J by 2 bases, with 7 bases between. Method: immunoSEQ multiplex PCR; TCRdb's copy keeps in-frame clones and lacks some. The sample holds about 60,000 clones, 85% to 90% seen once. V and J are TRBV5-4 and TRBJ2-6; tentative D call: TRBD1 (6 bases). This material consisted of peripheral blood, taken before any cancer treatment. The receptor comes from a woman aged 40-75 years with stage I lung adenocarcinoma. CDR3 amino acids: CASSLWGPGANVLTF. The CDR3 DNA follows: TGTGCCAGCAGCTTGTGGGGGCCTGGGGCCAACGTCCTGACTTTC.